These 30 T cell receptor beta chains share one sample of origin, sequenced in a study of PD-L1 blockade in urothelial cancer. Profiling relied on immunoSEQ multiplex PCR, and the TCRdb table lists in-frame clones only, not all of them. The sample contains fewer than 40,000 clones, 87% of which appear only once. Sequenced here: PBMCs, sampled around atezolizumab (anti-PD-L1) treatment. The receptor source for this set is a man aged 50-60 years with urothelial cancer.

V gene TRBV19 combines with J gene TRBJ2-7, with a possible D match to TRBD1 (5 bases). Germline loops: CDR1 LNHDA, CDR2 SQIVND (reference sequence). The CDR3 sequence is 15 residues long. Trimming shortened V by 6 bases and J by 6 bases, and 21 bases separated the two germline ends. CDR3 region: CASSPPRVRAGEQYF. In DNA form, the CDR3 reads TGTGCCAGTAGCCCCCCACGGGTCAGGGCCGGCGAGCAGTACTTC.

The V and J genes are TRBV1 and TRBJ1-1; the DNA was not compared with TRBD1, the D call given in the table. TRBV1 is noted as a pseudogene. The CDR3 spans 19 residues. Here the CDR3 DNA reads TGCACCAGCAGCCCTCGGACAGGGGGAGGTGGACTGGGCAACACTGAAGCTTTCTTT. Translating it yields CTSSPRTGGGGLGNTEAFF.

V and J are TRBV6-1 and TRBJ1-3; TRBD1 agrees at 7 bases. This CDR3 spans 17 amino acids. The V gene end was trimmed by 2 bases and the J gene end by 6 bases; junction bases not matched to a gene: 13. Germline V CDR1 and CDR2: MNHNS, SASEGT. The CDR3 DNA sequence: TGTGCCAGCAGTGAAAGGGGGCTGGGAGCAGTCGAAAACACCATATATTTT. This translates into CASSERGLGAVENTIYF.

This chain joins TRBV2 and TRBJ1-5; D may be TRBD1 (6 bases). Germline V gene data show CDR1 as SNHLY and CDR2 as FYNNEI. The CDR3 loop spans 13 amino acids. Between the trimmed V and J ends, which lost 6 bases and 6 bases, there was a span of 12 bases. CDR3 sequence: CASSRGSGQPQHF. The CDR3 nucleotides are TGTGCCAGCAGCAGGGGTTCTGGTCAGCCCCAGCATTTT.

This rearrangement joins TRBV30 to TRBJ2-3; D gene unclear. Germline V gene data show CDR1 as GTSNPN and CDR2 as SVGIG (reference sequence). This CDR3 spans 14 amino acids. The V gene lost 3 bases and the J gene lost 0 bases, with 10 bases spanning the gap. CDR3 amino acids: CAWSQALSTDTQYF. The CDR3 coding sequence is TGTGCCTGGAGCCAGGCGCTAAGCACAGATACGCAGTATTTT.

The chain is built from TRBV9 and TRBJ2-1; 13 bases are shared with TRBD2. With 7 bases clipped from V and 4 bases from J, the junction kept 2 bases outside the gene matches. Germline V gene data show CDR1 as SGDLS and CDR2 as YYNGEE. This CDR3 has 14 residues. CDR3 nucleotide sequence: TGTGCCAGCGGGGGACTAGCGGGATACAATGAGCAGTTCTTC. Amino acids: CASGGLAGYNEQFF.

The chain couples TRBV25-1 to TRBJ1-1, with D possibly TRBD1 on 5 matching bases. Germline V gene lookup returns CDR1 MGHDK and CDR2 SYGVNS. This CDR3 region has 14 residues. Trimming left V 6 bases short and J 3 bases short, with 14 bases between. This CDR3 reads CASRAPGGYTEAFF. CDR3 DNA: TGTGCCAGCAGAGCTCCGGGGGGATACACTGAAGCTTTCTTT.

The chain combines TRBV28 with TRBJ2-6, with 12 bases lining up with TRBD1. CDR3 size: 15 residues. Trimming took 11 bases from V and 3 from J; bases not matched to a gene: 5. CDR1 is MDHEN, CDR2 SYDVKM, per germline. In DNA, the CDR3 is TGTGCCTCCGGGACAGGGGGCTTTGGGGCCAACGTCCTGACTTTC. It codes for CASGTGGFGANVLTF.

This CDR3 reads CASSLALGTGVRQFF. CDR3 nucleotide sequence: TGTGCCAGCAGCTTAGCGCTGGGGACAGGGGTACGGCAGTTCTTC. V usage is TRBV7-9 and J usage is TRBJ2-1; 10 bases line up with TRBD1. CDR3 size: 15 residues. Trimming cost V 0 bases and J 12 bases; bases outside gene matches: 8. Germline V gene sequence: CDR1 SEHNR, CDR2 FQNEAQ (reference sequence).

This clone was detected a few times. This chain uses TRBV28 with TRBJ2-2; D is possibly TRBD1 (6 bases). V was shortened by 6 bases and J by 1 base, with 12 bases between the two germline ends. Germline CDR1 and CDR2: MDHEN and SYDVKM. There are 15 residues in the CDR3. This CDR3 reads CASSSPTGNTGELFF. CDR3 sequence (DNA): TGTGCCAGCAGCTCCCCGACAGGGAACACCGGGGAGCTGTTTTTT.

The chain couples TRBV30 to TRBJ2-2; the D gene is possibly TRBD1 (5 bases). The CDR3 has 12 residues. V dropped 8 bases and J dropped 8 bases, with 15 bases sitting between them. The germline gives CDR1 GTSNPN, CDR2 SVGIG (reference sequence). CDR3 sequence: CALSYRLGELFF. The CDR3 DNA reads as TGTGCCCTGAGCTACAGGCTGGGGGAGCTGTTTTTT. Using reference TRBV30 and TRBJ2-2 for the parts outside the CDR3, the full variable domain is SQTIHQWPATLVQPVGSPLSLECTVEGTSNPNLYWYRQAAGRGLQLLFYSVGIGQISSEVPQNLSASRPQDRQFILSSKKLLLSDSGFYLCALSYRLGELFFGEGSRLTVL.

This clone has just one count. This chain joins TRBV6-1 and TRBJ1-5; the D is unclear. The CDR3 covers 14 residues. V lost 4 bases and J 0 bases, leaving 7 bases between the germline ends. Germline CDR1 is MNHNS and CDR2 is SASEGT. The CDR3: CASSVSGSNQPQHF. The CDR3 nucleotides are TGTGCCAGCAGTGTGTCAGGTAGCAATCAGCCCCAGCATTTT.

The V and J genes are TRBV6-1 and TRBJ1-5; maybe TRBD1 (5 bases). Germline CDR1 reads MNHNS; CDR2 reads SASEGT. The CDR3 extends over 13 amino acids. V was trimmed by 5 bases and J by 7 bases, leaving 12 bases between them. CDR3 nucleotide sequence: TGTGCCAGCAGTCAGGCAGGGCCGCAGCCCCAGCATTTT. It translates to CASSQAGPQPQHF.

This clone was seen only a few times. The gene calls are TRBV5-1 and TRBJ1-2, with 12 bases aligning to TRBD1. The CDR3 is 14 residues long. Trimming took 0 bases from V and 8 from J; bases not matched to a gene: 2. Germline CDR1 and CDR2: SGHRS and YFSETQ. The CDR3 DNA follows: TGCGCCAGCAGCTTGGCCGGGACAGGGGGCGGCTACACCTTC. Amino acids: CASSLAGTGGGYTF. Supplemented by reference TRBV5-1 and TRBJ1-2, the full variable domain reads KAGVTQTPRYLIKTRGQQVTLSCSPISGHRSVSWYQQTPGQGLQFLFEYFSETQRNKGNFPGRFSGRQFSNSRSEMNVSTLELGDSALYLCASSLAGTGGGYTFGSGTRLTVV.

The count of this clone is one. Here the CDR3 DNA reads TGTGCCAGCAGTTTGGGGACTAGCGGGAGAATCCTCGATGAGCAGTTCTTC. Translating gives CASSLGTSGRILDEQFF. The rearrangement joins TRBV28 to TRBJ2-1; 14 nucleotides agree with TRBD2. The CDR3 is 17 amino acids. J lost 8 bases, V lost 3 bases, and 9 bases had no gene match. Germline lookup yields CDR1 MDHEN and CDR2 SYDVKM.

The rearrangement links TRBV5-1 to TRBJ2-3, with 7 bases aligning to TRBD1. Germline CDR1 is SGHRS and CDR2 is YFSETQ. This CDR3 has 16 residues. V lost 0 bases, J lost 5 bases, and 9 bases stayed unmatched. The CDR3 DNA reads TGCGCCAGCAGCTTGGCCGGGACAGTACATGGAGATACGCAGTATTTT. This codes for CASSLAGTVHGDTQYF.

The genes are TRBV6-6 and TRBJ2-5; 7 nucleotides agree with TRBD2. This CDR3 is built from 16 residues. CDR1 is MNHNY, CDR2 SVGAGI, per germline (reference sequence). The J segment lost 5 bases and the V segment lost 0 bases, leaving 9 bases of the junction unmatched. The DNA for the CDR3 is TGTGCCAGCAGTTACTCTGGGGCTAGCGGTAGGGAGACCCAGTACTTC. Amino acid sequence: CASSYSGASGRETQYF.

The V and J genes are TRBV7-3 and TRBJ2-3; possible D gene TRBD2, 5 bases. V lost 6 bases and J 0 bases, leaving 13 bases between the germline ends. This CDR3 region has 15 residues. Germline V lookup: CDR1 SGHTA, CDR2 FQGTGA. The CDR3, as DNA: TGTGCCAGCAGATCCCGAGGGCAGAGCACAGATACGCAGTATTTT. Amino acids: CASRSRGQSTDTQYF.

The genes are TRBV7-8 and TRBJ2-3; 15 positions agree with TRBD2. The CDR3 runs 17 residues. V shed 5 bases, J shed 3 bases, and the junction held 6 bases outside the gene matches. Germline CDR1 is SGHVS and CDR2 is FQNEAQ. CDR3 protein: CASSLRTSGRGTDTQYF. The CDR3 bases are TGTGCCAGCAGCCTACGGACTAGCGGGAGGGGGACAGATACGCAGTATTTT.

The CDR3 sequence is CASSSQRGFGYTF. The CDR3 DNA sequence: TGTGCCAGCAGCTCCCAGAGGGGGTTCGGCTACACCTTC. The chain carries TRBV11-2 and TRBJ1-2, with D tentatively TRBD1 (6 bases). CDR3 size: 13 residues. Germline-derived CDR1 and CDR2 are SGHAT and FQNNGV. V lost 4 bases and J 8 bases, leaving 14 bases between the germline ends.

This clone was counted a single time. The chain has TRBV6-5 and TRBJ1-2, with D unclear. The CDR3 is 13 amino acids. CDR1 is MNHEY, CDR2 SVGAGI, per germline. Trimming left V 7 bases short and J 0 bases short, with 9 bases between. The CDR3 nucleotides are TGTGCCAGCACCCCAAACACTAACTATGGCTACACCTTC. This encodes CASTPNTNYGYTF.

J is TRBJ2-1 and V is TRBV6-4; TRBD2 matches at 9 bases. V shed 0 bases, J shed 7 bases, and the junction held 19 bases outside the gene matches. There are 20 residues in the CDR3. Germline values: CDR1 MRHNA, CDR2 SNTAGT. CDR3 sequence reads: CASSDSRSVAGVEVRNEQFF. The CDR3 nucleotides are TGTGCCAGCAGTGACTCGAGAAGTGTAGCGGGAGTGGAAGTTAGGAATGAGCAGTTCTTC.

This clone has only one observation. The V and J genes are TRBV6-6 and TRBJ2-5; 7 nucleotides agree with TRBD2. The germline CDR1 and CDR2 sequences are MNHNY and SVGAGI (reference sequence). The ends lost 10 bases at V and 2 bases at J; junction bases unmatched: 1. The CDR3 length is 11 residues. CDR3 nucleotides: TGTGCCATCGGGGGGCAAGAGACCCAGTACTTC. Translated: CAIGGQETQYF.

By frequency in the sample, this clone is medium-sized. The chain employs TRBV7-8 and TRBJ1-6; D is unresolved. The CDR3 has 14 residues. The germline CDR1 and CDR2 sequences are SGHVS and FQNEAQ. V was shortened by 1 base and J by 6 bases, with 7 bases between the two germline ends. CDR3 DNA: TGTGCCAGCAGCTTAGGCTCAGTTAATTCACCCCTCCACTTT. As protein: CASSLGSVNSPLHF.

The chain combines TRBV18 with TRBJ2-6; the D gene is possibly TRBD2 (5 bases). Between the trimmed V and J ends, which lost 3 bases and 2 bases, there was a span of 8 bases. CDR1 and CDR2 (germline): KGHSH, LQKENI. CDR3 size: 15 residues. The CDR3 DNA follows: TGTGCCAGCTCACCCTTGGGAGCTGGGGCCAACGTCCTGACTTTC. This translates into CASSPLGAGANVLTF.

The chain recombines TRBV2 with TRBJ1-1, with 9 bases fitting TRBD1. The CDR3 covers 15 residues. V lost 6 bases, J lost 4 bases, and 9 bases stayed unmatched. Per the germline V gene, CDR1 is SNHLY and CDR2 is FYNNEI. The CDR3 protein is CASRYTGGGGTEAFF. The CDR3 region has the DNA TGTGCCAGCAGATACACAGGGGGCGGAGGCACTGAAGCTTTCTTT.

As concerns this clone: A read error may account for a junction end that differs from germline. This chain uses TRBV14 with TRBJ2-6; 9 positions agree with TRBD2. CDR3 length equals 15 residues. CDR1 is SGHDN, CDR2 FVKESK, per germline. The CDR3 sequence: CASSPGAGGDNVLTF. CDR3 DNA: TGTGCCAGCAGCCCCGGCGCGGGGGGGGACAACGTCCTGACTTTC.

The chain has TRBV30 and TRBJ1-3, with D uncertain. The CDR3 is made up of 14 amino acids. V was cut by 3 bases and J by 0 bases, with 9 bases left in between. CDR1 and CDR2 (germline): GTSNPN, SVGIG (reference sequence). The CDR3 nucleotides are TGTGCCTGGAGCTTACGGGGCTCTGGAAACACCATATATTTT. It is translated as CAWSLRGSGNTIYF.

A single count supports this clone. The CDR3 DNA sequence: TGCGCCAGCAGCCAAGTGGGTAGCGGGGGGTACGAGCAGTACTTC. Protein sequence: CASSQVGSGGYEQYF. This chain links TRBV4-1 with TRBJ2-7; 10 nucleotides align to TRBD2. The CDR3 loop spans 15 amino acids. V lost 1 base to trimming and J lost 4 bases; unmatched junction nucleotides: 4. Germline assignment: CDR1 MGHRA and CDR2 YSYEKL.

This clone is a singleton in its sample. V gene TRBV9 combines with J gene TRBJ2-3; D ambiguous. Germline values: CDR1 SGDLS, CDR2 YYNGEE. V was clipped by 0 bases and J by 0 bases, with 5 bases between them. The CDR3 is 14 amino acids. CDR3 coding DNA: TGTGCCAGCAGCGTAGCGGTTAGCACAGATACGCAGTATTTT. Its protein is CASSVAVSTDTQYF.